This entry lists 24 T cell receptor beta chains sequenced from one sample in a study of OX40 agonist ivuxolimab in advanced cancers. TCRdb keeps only in-frame clones here, not all; method: immunoSEQ multiplex PCR. The profile shows some 19,000 clones, about 89% of them singletons. The material was CD4+ or CD8+ T cells sorted from blood, obtained in a trial of the OX40 agonist ivuxolimab. These TCRs come from an adult with an advanced solid tumor such as melanoma, head and neck, liver or kidney cancer.

This chain uses TRBV11-3 with TRBJ2-2; the D is unclear. The V gene lost 4 bases and the J gene lost 0 bases, with 6 bases spanning the gap. Germline CDR1 SGHNT, CDR2 YENEEA. The CDR3 has 14 residues. This CDR3 is CASSSPANTGELFF. DNA for the CDR3: TGTGCCAGCAGCTCCCCCGCGAACACCGGGGAGCTGTTTTTT.

V is TRBV29-1 and J is TRBJ2-1; 7 bases match TRBD1. The CDR3 is 16 amino acids. CDR1 is SQVTM and CDR2 is ANQGSEA in the germline V gene. The ends lost 3 bases at V and 1 base at J; junction bases unmatched: 9. CDR3 sequence reads: CSVETGTAFSYNEQFF. The CDR3 region has the DNA TGCAGCGTTGAGACCGGGACAGCCTTTTCCTACAATGAGCAGTTCTTC.

The chain uses TRBV4-1 and TRBJ2-7; D is perhaps TRBD1 (5 bases). The germline V gene encodes CDR1 MGHRA and CDR2 YSYEKL. V gave up 0 bases and J gave up 1 base, with 10 bases separating them. The CDR3 consists of 15 residues. The CDR3 protein is CASSQDAGKSYEQYF. CDR3 coding DNA: TGCGCCAGCAGCCAAGACGCAGGGAAATCCTACGAGCAGTACTTC.

By share, this clone counts as medium-sized. The chain has TRBV7-9 and TRBJ2-5; 7 bases agree with TRBD1. CDR1 is SEHNR and CDR2 is FQNEAQ in the germline V gene (reference sequence). This CDR3 contains 14 residues. Losses at the gene ends were 5 bases for V and 4 bases for J; bases not matched to a gene: 7. Here the CDR3 DNA reads TGTGCCAGCAGCCCGGACAGGTGGTTAGAGACCCAGTACTTC. Encoded protein: CASSPDRWLETQYF. Looking up the rest from reference TRBV7-9 and TRBJ2-5 gives the full variable domain: DTGVSQNPRHKITKRGQNVTFRCDPISEHNRLYWYRQTLGQGPEFLTYFQNEAQLEKSRLLSDRFSAERPKGSFSTLEIQRTEQGDSAMYLCASSPDRWLETQYFGPGTRLLVL.

The DNA of the CDR3 is TGTGCCAGCAGCGTGTCTCCGATTATCCCGTACAATGAGCAGTTCTTC. Amino acids: CASSVSPIIPYNEQFF. The chain has TRBV5-8 and TRBJ2-1; D unresolved. Germline loops: CDR1 SGHTS, CDR2 YDEGEE. Trimming left V 4 bases short and J 4 bases short, with 18 bases between. This CDR3 has 16 amino acids. The full variable domain, its missing parts supplied by reference TRBV5-8 and TRBJ2-1, is EAGVTQSPTHLIKTRGQQATLRCSPISGHTSVYWYQQALGLGLQFLLWYDEGEERNRGNFPPRFSGRQFPNYSSELNVNALELEDSALYLCASSVSPIIPYNEQFFGPGTRLTVL.

The rearrangement uses TRBV27 and TRBJ2-1; D ambiguous. V was shortened by 6 bases and J by 0 bases, with 9 bases between the two germline ends. Germline V lookup: CDR1 MNHEY, CDR2 SMNVEV (reference sequence). This CDR3 contains 14 residues. CDR3 in DNA: TGTGCCAGCAGGAATCCGAGCTCCTACAATGAGCAGTTCTTC. As protein: CASRNPSSYNEQFF.

On this clone itself: The junction does not match germline at one end; this may be a read error. The chain is built from TRBV10-1 and TRBJ2-1; 13 nucleotides align to TRBD2. The CDR3 is made up of 16 amino acids. Germline V gene sequence: CDR1 WNHNN, CDR2 SYGVQD (reference sequence). The CDR3 nucleotides are TGCGCCAGCAGTGCGGGACTAGCGGGAACGTACATTGAGCAGTTCTTC. Translating it yields CASSAGLAGTYIEQFF.

DNA of the CDR3: TGTGCCAGCTCGCGGACAGGGGGCGCGGATGGCTACACCTTC. This gives the protein CASSRTGGADGYTF. The J gene is TRBJ1-2, the V gene TRBV25-1; 11 bases align to TRBD1. This CDR3 has 14 amino acids. After removal of 8 bases from V and 6 bases from J, the junction contained 8 bases not matched to a gene. Germline V gives CDR1 MGHDK, CDR2 SYGVNS.

V and J are TRBV11-3 and TRBJ2-1; D perhaps matches TRBD2 (6 bases). Trimming took off 6 bases at V and 6 bases at J, with 15 bases between the two ends. Looked up from germline, CDR1 is SGHNT and CDR2 is YENEEA. The CDR3 has 14 residues. CDR3 protein: CASSPTSFPNEQFF. The CDR3 DNA sequence: TGTGCCAGCAGTCCAACTAGCTTCCCCAATGAGCAGTTCTTC.

This sequence joins TRBV5-6 and TRBJ1-6, with D unresolved. The germline gives CDR1 SGHDT, CDR2 YYEEEE. The CDR3 loop spans 12 amino acids. Trimming removed 4 bases from V and 7 bases from J, with 6 bases in between. The CDR3 nucleotides are TGTGCCAGCAGCCTAGGAAATTCACCCCTCCACTTT. Its translation is CASSLGNSPLHF.

The rearrangement uses TRBV6-6 and TRBJ2-3, with a tentative D call TRBD2 (5 bases). Looked up from germline, CDR1 is MNHNY and CDR2 is SVGAGI (reference sequence). This CDR3 is built from 13 residues. Trimming took 5 bases from V and 2 from J, leaving 8 bases between them. The CDR3 DNA reads as TGTGCCAGCAGTCCCGGGGTCACAGATACGCAGTATTTT. Protein sequence: CASSPGVTDTQYF.

The chain is built from TRBV27 and TRBJ2-7; 8 positions match TRBD1. Germline assignment: CDR1 MNHEY and CDR2 SMNVEV (reference sequence). This CDR3 contains 14 residues. The V gene end was trimmed by 5 bases and the J gene end by 4 bases; junction bases not matched to a gene: 7. CDR3 residues: CASSQRQGLYEQYF. The CDR3 DNA reads as TGTGCCAGCAGTCAAAGACAGGGGTTGTACGAGCAGTACTTC.

About this clone: Other DNA sequences within the sample encode an identical CDR3. This chain links TRBV7-2 with TRBJ2-7; 10 positions match TRBD2. Germline trimming cut 5 bases from V and 7 bases from J; bases unmatched to any gene: 8. The CDR3 runs to 14 residues. In germline, CDR1 is SGHTA, CDR2 FQGNSA. In nucleotides, the CDR3 is TGTGCCAGCAGCCCCGTAGCGGGAGGCTGGGAGCAGTACTTC. Its translation is CASSPVAGGWEQYF.

The table lists this clone with a few counts. V is TRBV30 and J is TRBJ2-7, with D uncertain. V was pared by 2 bases and J by 5 bases, with 13 bases between. CDR3 length: 13 amino acids. Germline CDR1 and CDR2: GTSNPN and SVGIG (reference sequence). CDR3 in amino acids: CAWSPQPAHEQYF. The CDR3 DNA is TGTGCCTGGAGTCCCCAGCCCGCCCACGAGCAGTACTTC.

The chain couples TRBV6-6 to TRBJ1-1; D unresolved. The ends were cut back, 7 bases at V and 1 base at J, with 13 bases in the middle. The germline V gene encodes CDR1 MNHNY and CDR2 SVGAGI (reference sequence). CDR3 length equals 14 residues. This CDR3 is CASMFGTPNTEAFF. DNA for the CDR3: TGTGCCAGCATGTTCGGCACACCGAACACTGAAGCTTTCTTT.

The rearrangement links TRBV13 to TRBJ1-5, with unresolved D. Germline V lookup: CDR1 PRHDT, CDR2 FYEKMQ (reference sequence). Trimming removed 1 base from V and 1 base from J, with 8 bases in between. The CDR3 runs to 15 residues. The CDR3 coding sequence is TGTGCCAGCAGCTTAGTTCGACGGAGCAATCAGCCCCAGCATTTT. Its protein product is CASSLVRRSNQPQHF.

J is TRBJ2-1 and V is TRBV27; 9 nucleotides align to TRBD2. V dropped 7 bases and J dropped 8; count of bases not matched to a gene: 12. The CDR3 has 15 residues. Looked up from germline, CDR1 is MNHEY and CDR2 is SMNVEV (reference sequence). The CDR3 DNA reads as TGTGCCAGCAAGGGGGGTCTAGCGGGATGGGATGAGCAGTTCTTC. Amino acid sequence: CASKGGLAGWDEQFF.

The chain combines TRBV19 with TRBJ2-2; possibly TRBD2 for D (5 bases). The V gene's germline CDR1 is LNHDA and CDR2 SQIVND (reference sequence). Between the trimmed V and J ends, which lost 7 bases and 7 bases, there was a span of 10 bases. The length of the CDR3 is 12 residues. The CDR3 is CASISGGGELFF. The DNA of the CDR3 is TGTGCCAGTATTAGTGGAGGCGGGGAGCTGTTTTTT. The whole variable domain, remainder taken from reference TRBV19 and TRBJ2-2, is DGGITQSPKYLFRKEGQNVTLSCEQNLNHDAMYWYRQDPGQGLRLIYYSQIVNDFQKGDIAEGYSVSREKKESFPLTVTSAQKNPTAFYLCASISGGGELFFGEGSRLTVL.

The chain uses TRBV27 and TRBJ2-2; D tentatively fits TRBD1 or TRBD2 (6 bases each). V dropped 0 bases and J dropped 9 bases, with 26 bases sitting between them. Per the germline V gene, CDR1 is MNHEY and CDR2 is SMNVEV (reference sequence). The CDR3 is made up of 19 amino acids. CDR3 region: CASSLSGARDSRSLWELFF. The DNA of the CDR3 is TGTGCCAGCAGTTTATCGGGGGCACGGGACTCCCGCTCCTTGTGGGAGCTGTTTTTT.

This clone was picked up a small number of times. The gene calls are TRBV7-8 and TRBJ2-2, with 9 bases aligning to TRBD1. The CDR3 spans 19 residues. V shed 1 base and J 6 bases; nucleotides not matched to a gene: 15. Germline V lookup: CDR1 SGHVS, CDR2 FQNEAQ. CDR3 loop: CASSLDQSGTGLFPGELFF. CDR3 in DNA: TGTGCCAGCAGCTTAGATCAGTCCGGGACAGGGTTGTTTCCCGGGGAGCTGTTTTTT.

The chain is built from TRBV10-3 and TRBJ2-7; D not certain. V was cut by 0 bases and J by 5 bases, with 14 bases left in between. Germline V gene lookup returns CDR1 ENHRY and CDR2 SYGVKD. The length of the CDR3 is 15 residues. The CDR3 DNA is TGTGCCATCAGTGAGTCCGTTTCAGGTCAGGACGAGCAGTACTTC. This gives the protein CAISESVSGQDEQYF.

V usage is TRBV9 and J usage is TRBJ1-5, with no clear D. CDR3 length: 13 amino acids. Trimming cost V 0 bases and J 7 bases, with 8 bases left between them. CDR1 is SGDLS, CDR2 YYNGEE, per germline. This CDR3 is CASSVGLGQPQHF. The CDR3 DNA follows: TGTGCCAGCAGCGTAGGGCTGGGGCAGCCCCAGCATTTT.

In the case of this clone: A much larger clone differs from this one at a single base, so this may be a read error. At the DNA level, this CDR3 is encoded by other sequences in the same sample as well. V gene TRBV5-1 combines with J gene TRBJ2-7; D gene unclear. The CDR3 contains 13 residues. Per the germline V gene, CDR1 is SGHRS and CDR2 is YFSETQ. Trimming shortened V by 2 bases and J by 5 bases, and 11 bases separated the two germline ends. The CDR3 sequence: CASSFQEWNEQYF. CDR3 bases: TGCGCCAGCAGCTTCCAGGAATGGAACGAGCAGTACTTC.

The J gene is TRBJ2-6, the V gene TRBV19, with TRBD1 matching over 7 bases. Trimming at V came to 10 bases and at J to 4 bases, leaving 28 bases not matched to a gene. The germline gives CDR1 LNHDA, CDR2 SQIVND (reference sequence). The CDR3 runs 21 residues. CDR3 sequence reads: CATPPADRPPTGELGANVLTF. Written as DNA, the CDR3 is TGTGCCACCCCCCCTGCGGACAGGCCCCCCACTGGCGAACTGGGGGCCAACGTCCTGACTTTC.